The TCR beta chain under discussion was sequenced for a study of identical twins. The length of the CDR3 is 12 residues. V was trimmed by 7 bases and J by 5 bases, leaving 14 bases between them. Germline V gives CDR1 DFQATT, CDR2 SNEGSKA (reference sequence). Only healthy Caucasians were included as donors. TCRdb re-analysed the 5' RACE reads in MiXCR, keeping a single row per CDR3 protein. The sample holds approximately 530,000 distinct CDR3 sequences, approximately 20% seen once. The sample also formed part of further work on yellow fever vaccine responses in identical twins.

The source is a woman aged 18 to 35 in good health. V usage is TRBV20-1 and J usage is TRBJ1-1; D is unresolved. The sample consisted of CD4+ T cells sorted from blood. The DNA of the CDR3 is TGCAGTGTCGCCGAAGTTGGTACTGAAGCTTTCTTT. This translates into CSVAEVGTEAFF.